A single sample gave rise to the 32 T cell receptor beta chains below, sequenced in a study of blood T cell repertoires in COVID-19. Only in-frame clones appear in the TCRdb table, and some are missing; sequencing was by immunoSEQ multiplex PCR. The sample consists of hundreds of thousands of clones, 88% of them appearing once. Sample: peripheral blood. The receptors derive from a man aged 18 to 35 with active or convalescent COVID-19.

This clone appeared many times. The chain couples TRBV6-5 to TRBJ2-6; 9 bases fit TRBD1. The V gene end was trimmed by 8 bases and the J gene end by 1 base; junction bases not matched to a gene: 3. Germline V CDR1 and CDR2: MNHEY, SVGAGI. The length of the CDR3 is 15 residues. The CDR3 DNA is TGTGCCAGCCAGACAGGGGGTTCTGGGGCCAACGTCCTGACTTTC. Translated, it gives CASQTGGSGANVLTF.

V is TRBV5-6 and J is TRBJ1-4, with 7 nucleotides matching TRBD1. Unmatched junction bases numbered 11, after V lost 3 bases and J lost 0 bases. The CDR3 loop spans 18 amino acids. The germline V gene encodes CDR1 SGHDT and CDR2 YYEEEE. As DNA, the CDR3 is TGTGCCAGCAGCTCCTCGACAGGGTTTGGTCCAACTAATGAAAAACTGTTTTTT. This sequence encodes CASSSSTGFGPTNEKLFF.

The chain uses TRBV9 and TRBJ1-6, with D perhaps TRBD1 (6 bases). The V end was cut by 3 bases, the J end by 5 bases, with 9 bases between. This CDR3 is 14 amino acids long. Per the germline V gene, CDR1 is SGDLS and CDR2 is YYNGEE. This chain's CDR3 is CASSEDRNNSPLHF. The DNA of the CDR3 is TGTGCCAGCAGCGAGGACAGAAATAATTCACCCCTCCACTTT.

The rearrangement uses TRBV7-2 and TRBJ1-2; a possible D gene is TRBD1 (6 bases). The CDR3 is made up of 15 amino acids. Germline V lookup: CDR1 SGHTA, CDR2 FQGNSA. V lost 3 bases, J lost 4 bases, and 15 bases lay in between. The CDR3: CASSFAGQILYGYTF. The CDR3 nucleotides are TGTGCCAGCAGCTTCGCCGGACAGATTCTCTATGGCTACACCTTC.

The CDR3 nucleotides are TGTGCCAGCAGCAGAGATAGCGGGGGGGCTCGGGAGCAGTACTTC. Its translation: CASSRDSGGAREQYF. This rearrangement joins TRBV7-2 to TRBJ2-7; 11 nucleotides line up with TRBD2. The CDR3 runs to 15 residues. Germline lookup yields CDR1 SGHTA and CDR2 FQGNSA. With 5 bases clipped from V and 7 bases from J, the junction kept 10 bases outside the gene matches.

This rearrangement joins TRBV4-3 to TRBJ2-4; 8 positions agree with TRBD2. CDR3 size: 15 residues. Germline V gene data show CDR1 as LGHNA and CDR2 as YSLEER. V was pared by 2 bases and J by 7 bases, with 7 bases of the junction left unmatched. CDR3 loop: CASSQSEGGGNIQYF. The DNA for the CDR3 is TGCGCCAGCAGCCAATCTGAAGGCGGGGGGAACATTCAGTACTTC.

Of note for this clone: A single base is all that separates this from a far larger clone, so a read error is likely. V gene TRBV11-2 combines with J gene TRBJ2-1; 10 bases agree with TRBD1. Germline loops: CDR1 SGHAT, CDR2 FQNNGV. CDR3 length equals 15 residues. The J segment lost 4 bases and the V segment lost 0 bases, leaving 0 bases of the junction unmatched. The CDR3 DNA reads as TGTGCCAGCAGCTTAGAGGGACAGGGGTACAATGAGCAGTTCTTC. It specifies CASSLEGQGYNEQFF.

This chain uses TRBV6-5 with TRBJ2-7; weak D call: TRBD1 (5 bases). From germline, CDR1 is MNHEY and CDR2 SVGAGI. V lost 5 bases to trimming and J lost 7 bases, with 21 bases between them. This CDR3 has 15 amino acids. The CDR3 DNA reads TGTGCCAGCAGTCCCTTCCTTTTAGGGGCCGGGGAGCAGTACTTC. Translation: CASSPFLLGAGEQYF.

This chain links TRBV7-8 with TRBJ1-1, with D maybe TRBD1 (6 bases). This CDR3 region has 13 residues. V gave up 1 base and J gave up 5 bases, with 8 bases separating them. From germline, CDR1 is SGHVS and CDR2 FQNEAQ. The CDR3 is CASSLGGGTEAFF. In DNA, the CDR3 is TGTGCCAGCAGCTTAGGAGGGGGAACTGAAGCTTTCTTT.

The rearrangement uses TRBV2 and TRBJ1-5; D is ambiguous. The V end lost 6 bases, the J end lost 1 base, and 19 bases lay between the germline ends. CDR3 length: 17 amino acids. The V gene's germline CDR1 is SNHLY and CDR2 FYNNEI. Here the CDR3 reads CASSSPAYTRSNQPQHF. For the CDR3, the DNA is TGTGCCAGCAGCTCTCCTGCTTACACCAGGAGCAATCAGCCCCAGCATTTT.

This rearrangement joins TRBV2 to TRBJ2-5; tentatively, D is TRBD2 (5 bases). The CDR3 loop spans 14 amino acids. With 9 bases removed from V and 0 bases from J, the gap between germline ends came to 14 bases. Germline V gene sequence: CDR1 SNHLY, CDR2 FYNNEI. CDR3 residues: CASIRSGYQETQYF. DNA for the CDR3: TGTGCCAGTATAAGATCGGGGTACCAAGAGACCCAGTACTTC.

This chain joins TRBV29-1 and TRBJ2-1, with no clear D. Germline V gives CDR1 SQVTM, CDR2 ANQGSEA. The germline V and J ends were trimmed by 5 bases and 6 bases, with 11 bases remaining between them. This CDR3 contains 12 residues. CDR3 DNA sequence: TGCAGCGTTATGATAAGCTCCAATGAGCAGTTCTTC. This sequence encodes CSVMISSNEQFF.

This clone showed up just once. The chain has TRBV9 and TRBJ1-6; TRBD1 might be the D (5 bases). The V and J ends lost 5 bases and 7 bases respectively, with 10 bases between them. Germline assignment: CDR1 SGDLS and CDR2 YYNGEE. The CDR3 extends over 13 amino acids. In DNA, the CDR3 is TGTGCCAGCAGTACAGGAAGCAATTCACCCCTCCACTTT. It codes for CASSTGSNSPLHF.

As DNA, the CDR3 is TGTGCCAGCAGCCACACCGGACTAGCGGGGGACTACAATGAGCAGTTCTTC. Protein sequence: CASSHTGLAGDYNEQFF. The chain carries TRBV3-1 (or the pseudogene TRBV3-2) and TRBJ2-1; 13 positions agree with TRBD2. CDR1 is LGHDT and CDR2 is YNNKEL in the germline V gene (reference sequence). The CDR3 has 17 amino acids. J was trimmed by 3 bases and V by 3 bases; bases with no gene match: 5.

This clone was seen only once. The chain employs TRBV2 and TRBJ2-4; perhaps TRBD2 as D (7 bases). V was clipped by 1 base and J by 7 bases, with 11 bases between them. Germline V gene sequence: CDR1 SNHLY, CDR2 FYNNEI. CDR3 length equals 14 residues. The CDR3 region is CASSEGGGLNIQYF. The CDR3, as DNA: TGTGCCAGCAGTGAAGGGGGGGGCCTTAACATTCAGTACTTC.

The chain links TRBV5-6 to TRBJ2-3; 11 bases agree with TRBD2. V dropped 3 bases and J dropped 5; count of bases not matched to a gene: 2. Germline V gene sequence: CDR1 SGHDT, CDR2 YYEEEE. This CDR3 spans 14 amino acids. The CDR3 DNA is TGTGCCAGCAGCTGGGGGACTAGCGGAGATACGCAGTATTTT. Its protein product is CASSWGTSGDTQYF.

The V and J genes are TRBV2 and TRBJ1-1; D uncertain. The CDR3 is 16 amino acids. Germline lookup yields CDR1 SNHLY and CDR2 FYNNEI. The V end lost 8 bases, the J end lost 0 bases, and 19 bases lay between the germline ends. The CDR3 sequence is CASPLGSNLMNTEAFF. CDR3 DNA sequence: TGTGCCAGCCCCCTCGGGTCAAATCTCATGAACACTGAAGCTTTCTTT.

The chain uses TRBV7-9 and TRBJ1-2; maybe TRBD1 (5 bases). Germline CDR1 SEHNR, CDR2 FQNEAQ (reference sequence). The CDR3 loop spans 15 amino acids. Trimming removed 10 bases from V and 0 bases from J, with 18 bases in between. CDR3 protein: CATRYSGTTNYGYTF. The CDR3 nucleotides are TGTGCCACCCGGTATTCGGGGACTACTAACTATGGCTACACCTTC.

This sequence joins TRBV12-5 and TRBJ2-4; tentative D call: TRBD1 (6 bases). The CDR3 spans 16 residues. V lost 5 bases, J lost 5 bases, and 19 bases lay in between. Germline V lookup: CDR1 LGHNT, CDR2 FRNRAP. Written as DNA, the CDR3 is TGTGCTAGTGGTGACACCCCGGGACACACAGAAAACATTCAGTACTTC. It is translated as CASGDTPGHTENIQYF.

The genes are TRBV7-3 and TRBJ1-1; the D is unclear. This CDR3 is 13 amino acids long. Trimming took off 5 bases at V and 2 bases at J, with 9 bases between the two ends. Germline V gene sequence: CDR1 SGHTA, CDR2 FQGTGA. The CDR3 DNA reads TGTGCCAGCAGCGCCCGCCTAAACACTGAAGCTTTCTTT. Translating gives CASSARLNTEAFF.

The J gene is TRBJ2-3, the V gene TRBV7-2, with TRBD1 matching over 8 bases. CDR1 is SGHTA, CDR2 FQGNSA, per germline. The CDR3 consists of 14 residues. V lost 5 bases, J lost 1 base, and 2 bases stayed unmatched. In DNA, the CDR3 is TGTGCCAGCAGCGCGGGACAGGGCACAGATACGCAGTATTTT. As protein: CASSAGQGTDTQYF.

The chain joins TRBV14 to TRBJ2-7, with D hard to call. From germline, CDR1 is SGHDN and CDR2 FVKESK. Trimming cost V 4 bases and J 3 bases, with 19 bases left between them. CDR3 length equals 16 residues. In DNA form, the CDR3 reads TGTGCCAGCAGCCCCGCCCGCGGTGGTCTTCTCTACGAGCAGTACTTC. Amino acids: CASSPARGGLLYEQYF.

The chain couples TRBV4-1 to TRBJ2-7, with D possibly TRBD1 on 5 matching bases. The CDR3 is made up of 14 amino acids. The germline gives CDR1 MGHRA, CDR2 YSYEKL. Trimming took 1 base from V and 4 from J, leaving 11 bases between them. The CDR3 is CASSQGERGYEQYF. The CDR3 DNA reads TGCGCCAGCAGCCAAGGGGAAAGGGGATACGAGCAGTACTTC.

V is TRBV6-2 or TRBV6-3 and J is TRBJ2-7; 8 nucleotides align to TRBD1. Germline CDR1 reads MNHEY; CDR2 reads SVGEGT. J was trimmed by 5 bases and V by 4 bases; bases with no gene match: 7. The CDR3 sequence is 14 residues long. CDR3 sequence: CASSSAQGVHEQYF. CDR3 DNA: TGTGCCAGCAGTTCGGCACAGGGGGTTCACGAGCAGTACTTC.

This clone was detected only once. The rearrangement uses TRBV11-2 and TRBJ2-3; D unresolved. The germline V gene has CDR1 SGHAT and CDR2 FQNNGV. Trimming took off 1 base at V and 2 bases at J, with 10 bases between the two ends. The length of the CDR3 is 15 residues. DNA of the CDR3: TGTGCCAGCAGCTTAGCGTTGAGCGCCACAGATACGCAGTATTTT. Protein product: CASSLALSATDTQYF.

J is TRBJ1-2 and V is TRBV6-5, with D maybe TRBD1 (6 bases). Trimming stripped 8 bases from V and 4 bases from J, with 17 bases between. The CDR3 is made up of 14 amino acids. CDR1 is MNHEY and CDR2 is SVGAGI in the germline V gene. The CDR3 loop is CASGQGPSIYGYTF. The CDR3 DNA follows: TGTGCCAGCGGGCAGGGGCCGTCGATCTATGGCTACACCTTC.

The chain has TRBV25-1 and TRBJ1-2; 8 bases match TRBD1. CDR3 length: 15 residues. Germline values: CDR1 MGHDK, CDR2 SYGVNS. V lost 2 bases and J lost 8; bases outside the gene matches: 10. In nucleotides, the CDR3 is TGTGCCAGCAGTGAAATACTTGGACAGGGAGAGGGCTACACCTTC. It yields the protein CASSEILGQGEGYTF.

In this sample, this clone turned up once. The rearrangement links TRBV13 to TRBJ2-7; 8 nucleotides line up with TRBD1. From germline, CDR1 is PRHDT and CDR2 FYEKMQ (reference sequence). V trimming: 4 bases; J trimming: 4 bases; junction bases outside the gene matches: 3. This CDR3 contains 13 residues. DNA of the CDR3: TGTGCCAGCAGCTCAGGGGGCCATTACGAGCAGTACTTC. It is translated as CASSSGGHYEQYF.

V usage is TRBV5-1 and J usage is TRBJ2-2; 9 bases are a match to TRBD1. V dropped 3 bases and J dropped 7; count of bases not matched to a gene: 4. Germline CDR1 is SGHRS and CDR2 is YFSETQ. The CDR3 extends over 14 amino acids. The CDR3 is CASSSYRGRGELFF. The CDR3 coding sequence is TGCGCCAGCAGCTCGTACAGGGGGCGCGGGGAGCTGTTTTTT.

V is TRBV7-2 and J is TRBJ1-5; 7 bases map to TRBD1. The CDR3 contains 14 residues. The ends lost 1 base at V and 6 bases at J; junction bases unmatched: 3. Germline loops: CDR1 SGHTA, CDR2 FQGNSA. The CDR3 region is CASSLEGAGQPQHF. Here the CDR3 DNA reads TGTGCCAGCAGCTTAGAGGGGGCCGGTCAGCCCCAGCATTTT.

This clone was observed a handful of times. The V and J genes are TRBV19 and TRBJ2-3; 7 nucleotides align to TRBD2. The germline CDR1 and CDR2 sequences are LNHDA and SQIVND (reference sequence). This CDR3 comprises 14 residues. V gave up 7 bases and J gave up 5 bases; unmatched junction bases: 9. Written as DNA, the CDR3 is TGTGCCAGTAATCCAGCGGGGTTGCTAGATACGCAGTATTTT. It is translated as CASNPAGLLDTQYF.

V usage is TRBV13 and J usage is TRBJ1-2, with 7 nucleotides matching TRBD1. This CDR3 spans 14 amino acids. After removal of 0 bases from V and 8 bases from J, the junction contained 6 bases not matched to a gene. Looked up from germline, CDR1 is PRHDT and CDR2 is FYEKMQ (reference sequence). The CDR3 loop reads CASSLGDRAGGYTF. CDR3 nucleotide sequence: TGTGCCAGCAGCTTAGGAGACAGGGCGGGAGGCTACACCTTC.